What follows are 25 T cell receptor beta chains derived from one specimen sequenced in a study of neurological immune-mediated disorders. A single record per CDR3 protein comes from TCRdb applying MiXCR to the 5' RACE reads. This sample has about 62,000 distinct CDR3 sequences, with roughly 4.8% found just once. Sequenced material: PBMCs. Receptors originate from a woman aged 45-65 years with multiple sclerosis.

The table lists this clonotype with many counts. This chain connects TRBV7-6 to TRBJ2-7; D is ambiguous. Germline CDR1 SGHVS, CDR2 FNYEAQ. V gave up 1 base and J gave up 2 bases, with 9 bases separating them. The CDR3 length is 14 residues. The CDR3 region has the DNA TGTGCCAGCAGCTTAGTAAAGGAAACCTACGAGCAGTACTTC. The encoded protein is CASSLVKETYEQYF.

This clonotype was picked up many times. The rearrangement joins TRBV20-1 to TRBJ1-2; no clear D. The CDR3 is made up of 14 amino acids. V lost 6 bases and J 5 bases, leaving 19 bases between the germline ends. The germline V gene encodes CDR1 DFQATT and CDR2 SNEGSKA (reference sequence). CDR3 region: CSAPTDEIGYGYTF. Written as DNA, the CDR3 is TGCAGTGCACCAACGGACGAAATAGGATATGGCTACACCTTC.

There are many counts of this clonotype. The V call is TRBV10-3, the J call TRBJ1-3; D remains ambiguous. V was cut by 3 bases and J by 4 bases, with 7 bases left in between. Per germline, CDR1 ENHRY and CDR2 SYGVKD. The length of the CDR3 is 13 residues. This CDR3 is CAISDGLGNTIYF. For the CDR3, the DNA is TGTGCCATCAGTGACGGACTGGGAAACACCATATATTTT.

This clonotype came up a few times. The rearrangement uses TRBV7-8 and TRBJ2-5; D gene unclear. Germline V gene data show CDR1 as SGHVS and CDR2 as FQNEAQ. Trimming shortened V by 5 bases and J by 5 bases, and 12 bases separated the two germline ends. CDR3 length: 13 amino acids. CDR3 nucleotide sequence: TGTGCCAGCAGCGAACACGAAGCGGAGACCCAGTACTTC. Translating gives CASSEHEAETQYF.

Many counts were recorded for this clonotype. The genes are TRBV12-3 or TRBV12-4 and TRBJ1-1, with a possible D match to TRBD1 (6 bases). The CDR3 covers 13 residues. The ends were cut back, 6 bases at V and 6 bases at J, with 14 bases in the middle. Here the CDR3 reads CASRIDRSAEAFF. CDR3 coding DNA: TGTGCCAGCAGGATCGACAGGTCGGCTGAAGCTTTCTTT.

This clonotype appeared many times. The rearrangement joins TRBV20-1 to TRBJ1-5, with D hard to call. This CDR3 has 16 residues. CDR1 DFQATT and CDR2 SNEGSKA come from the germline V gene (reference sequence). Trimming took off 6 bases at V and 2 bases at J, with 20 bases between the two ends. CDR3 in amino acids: CSAQSPSGPRNQPQHF. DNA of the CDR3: TGCAGTGCCCAAAGCCCCTCAGGTCCCCGCAATCAGCCCCAGCATTTT.

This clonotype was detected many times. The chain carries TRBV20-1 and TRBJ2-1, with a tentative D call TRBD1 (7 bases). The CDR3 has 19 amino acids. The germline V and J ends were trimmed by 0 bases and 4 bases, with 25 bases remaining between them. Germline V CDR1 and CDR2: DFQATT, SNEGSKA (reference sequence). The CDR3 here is CSARDLVGGGGGGYNEQFF. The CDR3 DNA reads TGCAGTGCTAGAGATCTAGTTGGAGGGGGCGGAGGGGGTTACAATGAGCAGTTCTTC.

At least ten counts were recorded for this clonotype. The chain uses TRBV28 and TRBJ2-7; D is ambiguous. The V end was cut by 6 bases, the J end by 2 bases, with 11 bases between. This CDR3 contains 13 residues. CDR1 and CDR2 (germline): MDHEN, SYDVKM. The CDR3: CASSLTNTYEQYF. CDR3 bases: TGTGCCAGCAGCCTGACAAATACCTACGAGCAGTACTTC.

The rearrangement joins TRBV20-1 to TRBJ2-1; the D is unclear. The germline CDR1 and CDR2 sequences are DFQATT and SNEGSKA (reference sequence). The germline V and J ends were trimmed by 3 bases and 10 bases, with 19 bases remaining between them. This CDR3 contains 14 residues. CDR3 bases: TGCAGTGCTAGGTCCACCCTCTCTATCCTAGAGCAGTTCTTC. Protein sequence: CSARSTLSILEQFF.

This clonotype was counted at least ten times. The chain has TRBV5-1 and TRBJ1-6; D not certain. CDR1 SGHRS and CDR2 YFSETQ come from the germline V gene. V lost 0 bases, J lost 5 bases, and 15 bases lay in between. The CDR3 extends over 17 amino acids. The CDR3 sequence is CASSLAQQLFNNSPLHF. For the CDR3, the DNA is TGCGCCAGCAGCTTGGCTCAGCAGCTCTTTAATAATTCACCCCTCCACTTT.

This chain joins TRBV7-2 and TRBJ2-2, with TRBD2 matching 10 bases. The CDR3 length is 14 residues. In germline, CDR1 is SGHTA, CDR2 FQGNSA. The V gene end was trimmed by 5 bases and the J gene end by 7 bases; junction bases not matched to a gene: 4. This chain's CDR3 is CASSASGGFGELFF. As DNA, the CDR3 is TGTGCCAGCAGCGCTAGCGGGGGTTTCGGGGAGCTGTTTTTT.

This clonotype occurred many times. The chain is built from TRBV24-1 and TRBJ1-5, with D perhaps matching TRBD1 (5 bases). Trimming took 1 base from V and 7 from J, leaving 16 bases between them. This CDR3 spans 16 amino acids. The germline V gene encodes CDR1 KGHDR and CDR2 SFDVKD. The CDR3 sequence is CATSDLVQGRQQPQHF. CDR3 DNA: TGTGCCACCAGTGATTTAGTCCAGGGTAGACAACAGCCCCAGCATTTT.

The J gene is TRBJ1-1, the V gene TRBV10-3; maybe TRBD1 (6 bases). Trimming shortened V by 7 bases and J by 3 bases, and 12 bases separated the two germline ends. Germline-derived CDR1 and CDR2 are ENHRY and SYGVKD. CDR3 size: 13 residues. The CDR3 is CAINPGEDTEAFF. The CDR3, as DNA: TGTGCCATCAACCCAGGGGAGGACACTGAAGCTTTCTTT.

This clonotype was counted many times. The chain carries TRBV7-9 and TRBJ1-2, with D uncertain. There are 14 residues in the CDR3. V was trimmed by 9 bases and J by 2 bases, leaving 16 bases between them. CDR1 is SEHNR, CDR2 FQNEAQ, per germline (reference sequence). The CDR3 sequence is CASTPELPNYGYTF. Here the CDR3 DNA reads TGTGCCAGTACCCCTGAGTTACCAAACTATGGCTACACCTTC.

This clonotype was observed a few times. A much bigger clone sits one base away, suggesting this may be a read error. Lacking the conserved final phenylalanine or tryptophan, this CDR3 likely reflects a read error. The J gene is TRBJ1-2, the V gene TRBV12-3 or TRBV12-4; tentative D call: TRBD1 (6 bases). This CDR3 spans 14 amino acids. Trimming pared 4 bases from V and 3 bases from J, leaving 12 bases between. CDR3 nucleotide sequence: TGTGCCAGCAGTTCCGGCGGACAGTACTATGGCTACACCATC. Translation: CASSSGGQYYGYTI.

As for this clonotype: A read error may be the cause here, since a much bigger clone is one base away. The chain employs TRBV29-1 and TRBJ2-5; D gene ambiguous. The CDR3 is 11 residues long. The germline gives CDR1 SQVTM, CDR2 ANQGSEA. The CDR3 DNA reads TGCCGCGGAATACTCCAAGAGACCCAGTACTTC. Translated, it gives CRGILQETQYF.

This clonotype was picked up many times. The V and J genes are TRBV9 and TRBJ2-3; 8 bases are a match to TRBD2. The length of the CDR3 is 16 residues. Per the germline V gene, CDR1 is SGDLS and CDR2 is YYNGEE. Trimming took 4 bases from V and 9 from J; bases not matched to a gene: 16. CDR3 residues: CASSPRGSGVSPTQYF. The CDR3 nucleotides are TGTGCCAGCAGCCCCCGAGGTAGCGGGGTATCCCCCACGCAGTATTTT.

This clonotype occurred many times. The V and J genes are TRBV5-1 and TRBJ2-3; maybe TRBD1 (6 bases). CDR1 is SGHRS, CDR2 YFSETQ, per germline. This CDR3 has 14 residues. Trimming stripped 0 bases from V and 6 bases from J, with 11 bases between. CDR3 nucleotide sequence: TGCGCCAGCAGCTTGGAACAGGGCGGCGATACGCAGTATTTT. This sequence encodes CASSLEQGGDTQYF.

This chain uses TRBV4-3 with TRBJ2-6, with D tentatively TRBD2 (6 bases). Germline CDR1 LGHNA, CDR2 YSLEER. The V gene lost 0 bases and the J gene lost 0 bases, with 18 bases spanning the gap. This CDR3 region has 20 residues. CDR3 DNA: TGCGCCAGCAGCCAAGATGTAGGAGGGCTAGCCCACTCTGGGGCCAACGTCCTGACTTTC. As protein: CASSQDVGGLAHSGANVLTF.

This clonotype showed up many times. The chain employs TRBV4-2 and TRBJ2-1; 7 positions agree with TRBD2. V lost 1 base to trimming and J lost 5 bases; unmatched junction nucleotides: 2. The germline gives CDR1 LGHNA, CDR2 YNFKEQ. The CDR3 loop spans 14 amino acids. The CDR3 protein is CASSQAAGDNEQFF. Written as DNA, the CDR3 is TGTGCCAGCAGCCAAGCGGCGGGGGACAATGAGCAGTTCTTC.

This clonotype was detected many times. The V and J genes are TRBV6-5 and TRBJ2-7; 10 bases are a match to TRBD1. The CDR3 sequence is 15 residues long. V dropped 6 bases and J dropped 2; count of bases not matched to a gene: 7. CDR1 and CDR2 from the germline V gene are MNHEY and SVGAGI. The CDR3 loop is CASSETGGLAYEQYV. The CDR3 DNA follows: TGTGCCAGCAGCGAGACAGGGGGCCTCGCCTACGAGCAGTACGTC.

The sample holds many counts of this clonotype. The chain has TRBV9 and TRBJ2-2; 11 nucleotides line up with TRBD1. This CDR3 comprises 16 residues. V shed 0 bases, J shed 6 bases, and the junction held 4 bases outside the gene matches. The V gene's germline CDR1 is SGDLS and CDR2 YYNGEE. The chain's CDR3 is CASSVAWTGGPGELFF. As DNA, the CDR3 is TGTGCCAGCAGCGTAGCTTGGACAGGGGGCCCCGGGGAGCTGTTTTTT.

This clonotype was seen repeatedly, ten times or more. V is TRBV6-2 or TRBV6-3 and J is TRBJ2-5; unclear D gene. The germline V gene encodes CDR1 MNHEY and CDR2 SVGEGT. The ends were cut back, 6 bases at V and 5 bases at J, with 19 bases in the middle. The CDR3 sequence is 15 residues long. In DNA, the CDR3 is TGTGCCAGCAGCCCTAACCGACACTTTCGGGAGACCCAGTACTTC. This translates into CASSPNRHFRETQYF.

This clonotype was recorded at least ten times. The CDR3 DNA sequence: TGCGCCAGCAGCTATCCAGGGATCGGGAACACTGAAGCTTTCTTT. It specifies CASSYPGIGNTEAFF. The chain carries TRBV5-1 and TRBJ1-1; a possible D gene is TRBD1 (5 bases). The V gene's germline CDR1 is SGHRS and CDR2 YFSETQ. The V end lost 3 bases, the J end lost 1 base, and 13 bases lay between the germline ends. This CDR3 is 15 amino acids long.

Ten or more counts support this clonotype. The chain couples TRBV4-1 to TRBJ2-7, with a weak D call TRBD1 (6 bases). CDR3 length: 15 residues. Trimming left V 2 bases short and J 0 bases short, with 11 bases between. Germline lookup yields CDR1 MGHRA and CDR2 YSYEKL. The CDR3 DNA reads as TGCGCCAGCAGCCAAATACAGGGATTCTCCTACGAGCAGTACTTC. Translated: CASSQIQGFSYEQYF.